The clone carrying this T cell receptor (beta chain) was recorded a few times. Its antigen remains unidentified. Researchers ran the PCR with 60 Vbeta and 13 Jbeta primers. Sequenced by immunoSEQ multiplex PCR; TCRdb stores in-frame clones only, minus some. The sample carries around 120,000 clones, roughly four fifths recorded once. The sample is drawn from a study of cytomegalovirus exposure and HLA in healthy donors. Whole-study findings and limits: The authors later found most CMV-associated TCR beta chains appeared HLA-restricted. Some public TCRs appeared in many individuals, while most sequences were rare.

Each donor was nominally healthy when sampled (though unrecorded immune exposures were likely). The CDR3 runs 15 residues. Per the germline V gene, CDR1 is SGHTA and CDR2 is FQGNSA. Trimming pared 4 bases from V and 5 bases from J, leaving 15 bases between. The sample was PBMCs. The V call is TRBV7-2, the J call TRBJ1-3; TRBD1 might be the D (6 bases). This TCR was recovered from a male donor in good health and CMV-seropositive. For the CDR3, the DNA is TGTGCCAGCAGCTCCGACTCCGGGACAAGAAACACCATATATTTT. This codes for CASSSDSGTRNTIYF.